This record looks at one T cell receptor (beta chain) sequence and its context. Stated time point: newly diagnosed GD, antithyroid drugs for less than 3 months. Scientists built the TCR library using RNA that was extracted from PBMCs. The data were obtained in a study of regulatory T cells in long-lasting Graves disease. Study as a whole: Graves' cases, newly diagnosed, had used antithyroid drugs under 3 months.

Arm-PCR of CDR3 regions and iRepertoire HTBI primers were used to build TCR beta libraries. TCRdb called the multiplex PCR reads again in MiXCR, with one record for every CDR3 protein. The data contain about 560,000 distinct CDR3 sequences, roughly 16% of them singletons. Germline-derived CDR1 and CDR2 are SQVTM and ANQGSEA. The CDR3 is made up of 14 amino acids. V was cut by 0 bases and J by 2 bases, with 11 bases left in between. Separately, the same data were catalogued under a study of T cells in Graves' hyperthyroidism and ophthalmopathy. From that paper: A model built on 13 V-J features separated ophthalmopathy from stable hyperthyroidism.

This sequence joins TRBV29-1 and TRBJ2-7; TRBD1 or TRBD2 may be the D gene (5 bases each). The sequence derives from a man aged 18 to 29 with Graves disease. This specimen was peripheral blood mononuclear cells (PBMCs), taken at new diagnosis, from a patient treated with antithyroid drugs. For the CDR3, the DNA is TGCAGCGTTGAAGATCGGGGCAGCACCTACGAGCAGTACTTC. It translates to CSVEDRGSTYEQYF.